One and the same sample provided the 2 T cell receptor beta chains below, sequenced in a study of blood T cell repertoires in COVID-19. Sequencing was performed with immunoSEQ multiplex PCR; in TCRdb, only in-frame clones are kept and a portion is missing. This sample yields over 250,000 clones, of which 88% are seen a single time; approximately 2% belongs to the top ten. Input material: PBMCs or T cells enriched from blood (not recorded which). These receptors were obtained from a woman aged 55-69 years in a cohort exposed to, infected with or recovered from COVID-19 (not recorded which).

The rearrangement uses TRBV4-1 and TRBJ2-7; the D is unclear. The CDR3 sequence is 12 residues long. Germline V gene data show CDR1 as MGHRA and CDR2 as YSYEKL. Trimming took off 0 bases at V and 6 bases at J, with 6 bases between the two ends. For the CDR3, the DNA is TGCGCCAGCAGCCAAGATGAGCTCGAGCAGTACTTC. Translating gives CASSQDELEQYF.

This chain joins TRBV4-1 and TRBJ2-7; 9 positions match TRBD2. V lost 1 base and J lost 2; bases outside the gene matches: 3. Germline V CDR1 and CDR2: MGHRA, YSYEKL. The CDR3 runs to 15 residues. The CDR3 sequence is CASSQAAGGTYEQYF. Written as DNA, the CDR3 is TGCGCCAGCAGCCAAGCAGCGGGAGGCACCTACGAGCAGTACTTC.